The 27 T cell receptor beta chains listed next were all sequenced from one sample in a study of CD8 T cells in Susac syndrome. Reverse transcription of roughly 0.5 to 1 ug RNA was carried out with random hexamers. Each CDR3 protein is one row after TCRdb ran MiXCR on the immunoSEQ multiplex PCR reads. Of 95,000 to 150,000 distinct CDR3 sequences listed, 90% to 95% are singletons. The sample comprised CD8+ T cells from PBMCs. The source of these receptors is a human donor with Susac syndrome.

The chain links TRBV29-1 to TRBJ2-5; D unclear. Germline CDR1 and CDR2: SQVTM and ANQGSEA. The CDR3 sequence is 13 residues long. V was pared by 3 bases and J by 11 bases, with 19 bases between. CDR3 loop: CSVDPQAFLGQYF. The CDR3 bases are TGCAGCGTTGACCCCCAGGCCTTTTTGGGACAGTACTTC.

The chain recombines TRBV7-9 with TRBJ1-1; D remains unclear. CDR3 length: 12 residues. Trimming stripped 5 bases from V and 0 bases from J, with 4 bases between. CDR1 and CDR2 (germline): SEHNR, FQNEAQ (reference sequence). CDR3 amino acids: CASSHMNTEAFF. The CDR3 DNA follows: TGTGCCAGCAGCCATATGAACACTGAAGCTTTCTTT.

The DNA of the CDR3 is TGTGCCAGCAGTTACTCGCTAGCCTACGAGCAGTACTTC. This codes for CASSYSLAYEQYF. The chain is built from TRBV6-2 or TRBV6-3 and TRBJ2-7; D ambiguous. Trimming left V 0 bases short and J 2 bases short, with 5 bases between. This CDR3 has 13 amino acids. The germline gives CDR1 MNHEY, CDR2 SVGEGT.

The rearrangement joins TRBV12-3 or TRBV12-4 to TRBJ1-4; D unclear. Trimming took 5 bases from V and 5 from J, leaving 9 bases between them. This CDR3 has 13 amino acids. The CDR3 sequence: CASSSQENEKLFF. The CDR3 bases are TGTGCCAGCAGTAGTCAGGAAAATGAAAAACTGTTTTTT.

Here the CDR3 DNA reads TGCAGCGTTGAACTGGGAGGTCTTCATGGCTACACCTTC. This encodes CSVELGGLHGYTF. The V call is TRBV29-1, the J call TRBJ1-2; D not certain. Germline assignment: CDR1 SQVTM and CDR2 ANQGSEA. Trimming removed 2 bases at V and 6 bases at J, with 13 bases between. The CDR3 is 13 residues long.

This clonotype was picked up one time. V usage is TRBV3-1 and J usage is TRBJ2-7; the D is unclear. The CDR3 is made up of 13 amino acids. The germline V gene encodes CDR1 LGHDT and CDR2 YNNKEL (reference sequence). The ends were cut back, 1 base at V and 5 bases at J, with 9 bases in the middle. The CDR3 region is CASSQAVGHEQYF. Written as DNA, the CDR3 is TGTGCCAGCAGCCAAGCGGTGGGTCACGAGCAGTACTTC.

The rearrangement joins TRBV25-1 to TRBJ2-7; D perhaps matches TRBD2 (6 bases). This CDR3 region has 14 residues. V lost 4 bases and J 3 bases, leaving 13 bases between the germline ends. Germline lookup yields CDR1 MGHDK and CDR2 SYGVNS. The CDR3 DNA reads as TGTGCCAGCAGTGCACCGGGACTGTTCTACGAGCAGTACTTC. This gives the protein CASSAPGLFYEQYF.

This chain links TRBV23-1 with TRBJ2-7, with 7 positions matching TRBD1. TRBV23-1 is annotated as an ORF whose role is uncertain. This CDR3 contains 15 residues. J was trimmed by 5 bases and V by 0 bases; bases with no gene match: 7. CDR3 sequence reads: CASSQSTGQVHEQYF. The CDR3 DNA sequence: TGCGCCAGCAGTCAATCGACAGGGCAAGTCCACGAGCAGTACTTC.

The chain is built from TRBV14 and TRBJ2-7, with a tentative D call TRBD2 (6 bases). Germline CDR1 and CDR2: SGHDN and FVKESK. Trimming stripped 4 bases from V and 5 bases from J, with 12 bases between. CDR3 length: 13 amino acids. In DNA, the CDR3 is TGTGCCAGCAGCCTCCGGGGGAGCCACGAGCAGTACTTC. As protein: CASSLRGSHEQYF.

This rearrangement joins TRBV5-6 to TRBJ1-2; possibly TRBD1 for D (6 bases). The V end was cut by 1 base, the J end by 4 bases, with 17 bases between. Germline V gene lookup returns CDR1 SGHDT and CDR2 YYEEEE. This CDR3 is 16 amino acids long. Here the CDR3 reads CASSLRGSAGAYGYTF. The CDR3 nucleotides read TGTGCCAGCAGCTTGAGGGGCAGTGCAGGGGCCTATGGCTACACCTTC.

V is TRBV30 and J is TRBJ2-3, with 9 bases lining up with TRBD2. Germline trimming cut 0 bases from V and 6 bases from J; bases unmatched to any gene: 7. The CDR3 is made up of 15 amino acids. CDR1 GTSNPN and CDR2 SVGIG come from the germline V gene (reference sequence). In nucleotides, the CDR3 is TGTGCCTGGAGTGTACCGGCGGGGGGGCATGATACGCAGTATTTT. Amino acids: CAWSVPAGGHDTQYF.

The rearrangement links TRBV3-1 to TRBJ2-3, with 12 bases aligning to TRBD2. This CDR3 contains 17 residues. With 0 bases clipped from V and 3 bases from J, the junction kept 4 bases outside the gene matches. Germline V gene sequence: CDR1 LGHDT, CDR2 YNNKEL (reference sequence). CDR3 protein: CASSQDPLAGGTDTQYF. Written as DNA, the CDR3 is TGTGCCAGCAGCCAAGACCCCCTAGCGGGAGGGACAGATACGCAGTATTTT.

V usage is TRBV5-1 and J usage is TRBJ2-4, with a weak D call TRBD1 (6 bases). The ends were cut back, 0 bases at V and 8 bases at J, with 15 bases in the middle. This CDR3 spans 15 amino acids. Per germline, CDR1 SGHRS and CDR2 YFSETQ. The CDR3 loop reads CASSLGLGRGDIQYF. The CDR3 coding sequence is TGCGCCAGCAGCTTGGGGTTGGGCAGGGGAGACATTCAGTACTTC. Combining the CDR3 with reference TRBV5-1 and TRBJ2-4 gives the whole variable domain KAGVTQTPRYLIKTRGQQVTLSCSPISGHRSVSWYQQTPGQGLQFLFEYFSETQRNKGNFPGRFSGRQFSNSRSEMNVSTLELGDSALYLCASSLGLGRGDIQYFGAGTRLSVL.

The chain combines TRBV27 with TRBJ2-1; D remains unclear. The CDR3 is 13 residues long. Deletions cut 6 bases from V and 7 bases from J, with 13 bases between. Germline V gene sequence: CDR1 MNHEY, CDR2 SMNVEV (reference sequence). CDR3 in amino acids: CASSALLGNEQFF. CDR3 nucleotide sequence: TGTGCCAGCAGCGCTCTCCTAGGAAATGAGCAGTTCTTC.

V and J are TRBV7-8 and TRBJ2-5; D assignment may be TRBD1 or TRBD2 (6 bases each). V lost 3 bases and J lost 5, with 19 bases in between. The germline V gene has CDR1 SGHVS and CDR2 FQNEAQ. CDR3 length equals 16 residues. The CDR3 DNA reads TGTGCCAGCAGCTTGCCGGACGGGGGCCTGGGGGAGACCCAGTACTTC. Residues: CASSLPDGGLGETQYF. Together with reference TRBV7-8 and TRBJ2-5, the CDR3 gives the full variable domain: GAGVSQSPRYKVAKRGQDVALRCDPISGHVSLFWYQQALGQGPEFLTYFQNEAQLDKSGLPSDRFFAERPEGSVSTLKIQRTQQEDSAVYLCASSLPDGGLGETQYFGPGTRLLVL.

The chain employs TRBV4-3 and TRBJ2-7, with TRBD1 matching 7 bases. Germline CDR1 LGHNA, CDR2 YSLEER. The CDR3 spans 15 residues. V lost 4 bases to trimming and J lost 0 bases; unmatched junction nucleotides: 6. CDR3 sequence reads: CASSRDSESSYEQYF. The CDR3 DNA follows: TGCGCCAGCAGCCGGGACAGCGAGAGCTCCTACGAGCAGTACTTC.

This CDR3 reads CASSFNGQGYYGYTF. For the CDR3, the DNA is TGTGCCAGCAGCTTTAATGGACAGGGCTACTATGGCTACACCTTC. The chain recombines TRBV13 with TRBJ1-2, with 8 bases that match TRBD1. Germline V lookup: CDR1 PRHDT, CDR2 FYEKMQ (reference sequence). Losses at the gene ends were 3 bases for V and 3 bases for J; bases not matched to a gene: 6. The CDR3 is made up of 15 amino acids. Complete variable domain (other parts from reference TRBV13 and TRBJ1-2): AAGVIQSPRHLIKEKRETATLKCYPIPRHDTVYWYQQGPGQDPQFLISFYEKMQSDKGSIPDRFSAQQFSDYHSELNMSSLELGDSALYFCASSFNGQGYYGYTFGSGTRLTVV.

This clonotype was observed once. CDR3 residues: CASSQTGRSYNSPLHF. CDR3 DNA sequence: TGCGCCAGCAGTCAAACAGGGAGGTCCTATAATTCACCCCTCCACTTT. V and J are TRBV4-3 and TRBJ1-6, with TRBD1 as a possible D gene (6 bases). The CDR3 totals 16 residues. The germline CDR1 and CDR2 sequences are LGHNA and YSLEER. The germline V and J ends were trimmed by 6 bases and 1 base, with 13 bases remaining between them.

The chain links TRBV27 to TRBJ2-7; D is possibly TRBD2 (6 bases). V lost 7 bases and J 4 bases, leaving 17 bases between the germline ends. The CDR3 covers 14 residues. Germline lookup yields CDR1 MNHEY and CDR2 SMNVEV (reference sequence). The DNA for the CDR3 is TGTGCCAGCACTTCTAGGGACGGGGGATACGAGCAGTACTTC. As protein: CASTSRDGGYEQYF.

DNA of the CDR3: TGTGCCAGCAGCGGTGAGGACACACTCTCCTACGAGCAGTACTTC. This translates into CASSGEDTLSYEQYF. V gene TRBV7-9 combines with J gene TRBJ2-7, with D tentatively TRBD1 (5 bases). This CDR3 has 15 amino acids. V gave up 5 bases and J gave up 0 bases, with 14 bases separating them. The V gene's germline CDR1 is SEHNR and CDR2 FQNEAQ (reference sequence). The variable domain in full, completed from reference TRBV7-9 and TRBJ2-7, reads DTGVSQNPRHKITKRGQNVTFRCDPISEHNRLYWYRQTLGQGPEFLTYFQNEAQLEKSRLLSDRFSAERPKGSFSTLEIQRTEQGDSAMYLCASSGEDTLSYEQYFGPGTRLTVT.

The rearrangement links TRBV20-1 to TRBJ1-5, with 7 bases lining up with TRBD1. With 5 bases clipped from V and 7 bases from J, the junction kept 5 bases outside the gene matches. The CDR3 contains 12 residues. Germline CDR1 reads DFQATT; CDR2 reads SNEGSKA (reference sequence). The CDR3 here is CSARTGEQPQHF. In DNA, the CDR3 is TGCAGTGCTCGAACAGGGGAGCAGCCCCAGCATTTT.

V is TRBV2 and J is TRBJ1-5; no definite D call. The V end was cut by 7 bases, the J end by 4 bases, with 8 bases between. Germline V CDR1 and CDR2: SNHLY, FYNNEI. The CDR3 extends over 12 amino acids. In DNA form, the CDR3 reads TGTGCCAGCAAGACACAGAATCAGCCCCAGCATTTT. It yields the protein CASKTQNQPQHF.

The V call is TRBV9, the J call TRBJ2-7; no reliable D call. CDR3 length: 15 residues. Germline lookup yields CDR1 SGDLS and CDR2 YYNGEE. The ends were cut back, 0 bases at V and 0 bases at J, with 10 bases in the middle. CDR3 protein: CASSVGHTNSYEQYF. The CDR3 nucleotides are TGTGCCAGCAGCGTAGGGCATACCAACTCCTACGAGCAGTACTTC.

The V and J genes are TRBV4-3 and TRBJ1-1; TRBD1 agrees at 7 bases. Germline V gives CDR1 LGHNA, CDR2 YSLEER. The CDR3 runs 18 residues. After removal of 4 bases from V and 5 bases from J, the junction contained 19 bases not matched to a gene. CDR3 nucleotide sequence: TGCGCCAGCAGCCCTGGCTGGGGGACAGAGGAACATTGGACTGAAGCTTTCTTT. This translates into CASSPGWGTEEHWTEAFF.

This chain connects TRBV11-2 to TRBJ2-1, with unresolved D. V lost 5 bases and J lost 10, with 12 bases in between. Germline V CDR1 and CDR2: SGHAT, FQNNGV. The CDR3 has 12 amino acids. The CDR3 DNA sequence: TGTGCCAGCAGCCCCCCCCGAGGCGAGCAGTTCTTC. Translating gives CASSPPRGEQFF.

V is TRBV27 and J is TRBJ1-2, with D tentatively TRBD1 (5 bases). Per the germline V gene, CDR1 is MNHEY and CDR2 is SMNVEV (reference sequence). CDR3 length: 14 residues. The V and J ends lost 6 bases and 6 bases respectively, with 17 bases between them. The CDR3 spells CASSITRAGHGYTF. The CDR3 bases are TGTGCCAGCAGCATTACCAGGGCAGGGCATGGCTACACCTTC.

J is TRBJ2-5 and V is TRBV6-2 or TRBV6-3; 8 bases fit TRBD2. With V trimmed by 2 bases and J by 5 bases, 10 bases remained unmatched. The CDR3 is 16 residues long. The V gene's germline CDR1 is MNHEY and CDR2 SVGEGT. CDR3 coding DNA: TGTGCCAGCAGTTACAATCGGGGGGGCCGTGAGGAGACCCAGTACTTC. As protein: CASSYNRGGREETQYF.